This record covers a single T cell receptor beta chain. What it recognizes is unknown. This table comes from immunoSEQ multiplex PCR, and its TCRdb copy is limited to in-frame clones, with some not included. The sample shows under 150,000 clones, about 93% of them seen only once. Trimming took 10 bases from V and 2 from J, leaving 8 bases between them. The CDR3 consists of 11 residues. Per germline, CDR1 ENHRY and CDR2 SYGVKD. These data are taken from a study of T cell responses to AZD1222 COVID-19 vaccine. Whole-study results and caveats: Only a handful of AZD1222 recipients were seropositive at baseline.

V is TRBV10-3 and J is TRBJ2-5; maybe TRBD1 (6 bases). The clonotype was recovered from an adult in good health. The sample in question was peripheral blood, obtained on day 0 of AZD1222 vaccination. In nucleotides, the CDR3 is TGTGCCACCGGACAGCAAGAGACCCAGTACTTC. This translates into CATGQQETQYF.